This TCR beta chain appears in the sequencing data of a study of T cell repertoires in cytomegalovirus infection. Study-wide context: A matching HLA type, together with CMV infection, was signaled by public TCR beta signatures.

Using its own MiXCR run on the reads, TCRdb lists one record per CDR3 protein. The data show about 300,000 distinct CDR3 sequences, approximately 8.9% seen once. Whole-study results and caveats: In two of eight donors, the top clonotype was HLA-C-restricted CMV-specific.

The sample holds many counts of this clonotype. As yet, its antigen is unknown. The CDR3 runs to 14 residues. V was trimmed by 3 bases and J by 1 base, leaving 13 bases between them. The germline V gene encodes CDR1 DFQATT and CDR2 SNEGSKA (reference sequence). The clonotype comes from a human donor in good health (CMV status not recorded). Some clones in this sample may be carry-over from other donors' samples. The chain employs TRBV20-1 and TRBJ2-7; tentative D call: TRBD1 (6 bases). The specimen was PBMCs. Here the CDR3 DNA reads TGCAGTGCTAGGGGGGCGGTCCTGTCCTACGAGCAGTACGTC. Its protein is CSARGAVLSYEQYV.